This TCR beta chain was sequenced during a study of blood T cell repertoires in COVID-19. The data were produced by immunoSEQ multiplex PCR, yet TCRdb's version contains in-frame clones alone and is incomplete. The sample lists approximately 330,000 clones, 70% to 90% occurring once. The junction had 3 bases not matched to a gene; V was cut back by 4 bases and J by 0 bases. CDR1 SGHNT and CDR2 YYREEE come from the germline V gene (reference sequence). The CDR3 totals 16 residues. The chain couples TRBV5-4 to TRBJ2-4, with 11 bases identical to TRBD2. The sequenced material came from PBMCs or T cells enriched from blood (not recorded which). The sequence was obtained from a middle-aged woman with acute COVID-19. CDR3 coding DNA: TGTGCCAGCAGCGGAACTAGCGGGGGAGCCAAAAACATTCAGTACTTC. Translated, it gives CASSGTSGGAKNIQYF. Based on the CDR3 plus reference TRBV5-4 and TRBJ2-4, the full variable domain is ETGVTQSPTHLIKTRGQQVTLRCSSQSGHNTVSWYQQALGQGPQFIFQYYREEENGRGNFPPRFSGLQFPNYSSELNVNALELDDSALYLCASSGTSGGAKNIQYFGAGTRLSVL.